The 13 T cell receptor gamma chains below come from one sample, sequenced in a study of gamma delta lymphoproliferative disorders and STAT genes. TCRdb reprocessed the multiplex PCR reads through CATT. The sample shows a few thousand gamma-chain clones, around 12% of them seen only once. Genomic DNA from isolated PBMCs served as the sequencing template. The specimen sequenced was blood. The receptors originated from a human donor with gamma-delta T-cell large granular lymphocyte leukemia.

A remark on this clone: A read error is the likely source, as a far larger clone sits one nucleotide away. The identical CDR3 is also encoded by other nucleotide sequences in the sample. V gene TRGV8 combines with J gene TRGJ1 or TRGJ2. Here the J gene came from matching the DNA to germline, since TCRdb omits it. CDR3 size: 14 residues. Germline V gene lookup returns CDR1 VENAVY and CDR2 YDSYNSRV. CDR3 in DNA: TGCGCCACCTGGGATGCGGGGGTTTATTATAAGAAACTCTTT. As protein: CATWDAGVYYKKLF.

On this clone: The DNA is left out, because the CDR3 cannot be placed on it with certainty; the CDR3 is given as TCRdb lists it. The V gene is given as TRGV4, and no J gene call is available. CDR1 EGSTGY and CDR2 YDSYTSSV come from the germline V gene. The length of the CDR3 is 17 amino acids, counting both ends. The CDR3 region is CATWDGWRNPLAVEQHF.

By its share, this clone is large. This likely reflects a read error, since a far larger clone is one base away. The chain uses TRGV9 and TRGJP. TCRdb records no J gene; here it was assigned by comparing the DNA to germline. Germline-derived CDR1 and CDR2 are GITISATS and ISYDGTV (reference sequence). CDR3 length: 16 residues. The CDR3 protein is CALWEVEELGKKSKVF. DNA for the CDR3: TGTGCCTTGTGGGAGGTGGAAGAGTTGGGCAAAAAAAGCAAGGTATTT.

This clone is deemed medium-sized (0.01 to 0.1%). A read error is likely here: a far larger clone is one base away. This specimen includes other DNA sequences encoding the same CDR3. The chain is built from TRGV9 and TRGJP. The J gene, missing from TCRdb, was assigned here through DNA to germline matching. Germline V CDR1 and CDR2: GITISATS, ISYDGTV (reference sequence). CDR3 length: 16 residues. DNA for the CDR3: TGTGCCTTGTGGGAGGTGGAAGAGTTAGGCAAAAAAATCAAGGTATTT. This sequence encodes CALWEVEELGKKIKVF.

This clone rates as medium-sized. The protein given by TCRdb reflects a much larger clone and differs at residue 4 from this DNA's translation, likely from a read error; the protein shown is the DNA's translation. V is TRGV9 and J is TRGJP. Matching the DNA to germline supplied the J gene, which TCRdb does not give. Per germline, CDR1 GITISATS and CDR2 ISYDGTV (reference sequence). The CDR3 consists of 16 residues. CDR3 in amino acids: CALREVRELGKKIKVF. DNA of the CDR3: TGTGCCTTGCGGGAGGTGCGAGAGTTGGGCAAAAAAATCAAGGTATTT.

This clone was recorded at least ten times. The chain couples TRGV9 to TRGJ1 or TRGJ2. TCRdb supplies no J gene; here it was assigned by aligning the nucleotide sequence to germline. The length of the CDR3 is 11 residues. With V trimmed by 6 bases and J by 1 base, 0 bases remained unmatched. The V gene's germline CDR1 is GITISATS and CDR2 ISYDGTV (reference sequence). The CDR3 loop is CALWNYYKKLF. The CDR3 bases are TGTGCCTTGTGGAATTATTATAAGAAACTCTTT.

This clone was picked up many times. This could be a read error, since a much larger clone is one nucleotide away. This sample also contains other DNA sequences that code for the same CDR3. V is TRGV4 and J is TRGJ1 or TRGJ2. The J gene, absent from TCRdb, was called here by matching the DNA to germline. This CDR3 is 13 amino acids long. V was pared by 1 base and J by 3 bases, with 3 bases of the junction left unmatched. Germline V gives CDR1 EGSTGY, CDR2 YDSYTSSV. CDR3 DNA: TGTGCCACCTGGGATGGACCTTATTATAAGAAACTCTTT. Its protein is CATWDGPYYKKLF.

Notes on this clone: This DNA's translation and the protein TCRdb lists, from a much larger clone, do not match at residue 7, likely due to a read error; the protein shown is translated from the DNA. The chain links TRGV4 to TRGJP1. TCRdb carries no J gene annotation; the J gene was assigned here by matching the DNA with germline. Trimming cost V 1 base and J 7 bases; bases outside gene matches: 3. Germline V gene sequence: CDR1 EGSTGY, CDR2 YDSYTSSV. CDR3 length: 13 amino acids. The CDR3 loop reads CATWDGNGWFKIF. Here the CDR3 DNA reads TGTGCCACCTGGGATGGCAATGGTTGGTTCAAGATATTT.

This clone has ten or more counts. The chain recombines TRGV5 with TRGJ1 or TRGJ2. In the absence of a J gene in TCRdb, the DNA was matched to germline to assign it here. The J segment lost 9 bases and the V segment lost 2 bases, leaving 7 bases of the junction unmatched. Germline CDR1 and CDR2: VINAFY and YDVSNSKD. The CDR3 totals 12 residues. In DNA, the CDR3 is TGTGCCACCTGGGACACTCCTCCTAAGAAACTCTTT. Translating gives CATWDTPPKKLF.

By share, this clone counts as medium-sized (0.01 to 0.1%). A far larger clone is one base from this, pointing to a likely read error. Within the sample, other DNA sequences also encode this same CDR3. This chain connects TRGV9 to TRGJP. Here the J gene was assigned by germline matching of the DNA, as TCRdb has none. Germline V gene data show CDR1 as GITISATS and CDR2 as ISYDGTV (reference sequence). The CDR3 is 16 amino acids. The CDR3 sequence: CALWEVEELGKKIKVF. The DNA of the CDR3 is TGTGCCTTGTGGGAGGTGGAAGAGCTGGGCAAAAAAATCAAGGTATTT.

This clone was recorded many times. The V call is TRGV10, the J call TRGJ1 or TRGJ2. TCRdb records no J gene; here it was assigned by comparing the DNA to germline. TRGV10 is an open reading frame whose function is uncertain. V shed 8 bases, J shed 8 bases, and the junction held 16 bases outside the gene matches. This CDR3 has 14 residues. CDR3 bases: TGTGCTGCGTGGGACACCAGAATACTAAATAAGAAACTCTTT. It is translated as CAAWDTRILNKKLF.

On this clone: TCRdb's protein, taken from a much larger clone, differs from this DNA's translation at residue 2, likely owing to a read error; the protein displayed comes from the DNA. For the CDR3, the DNA is TGTACCACCTGGGACAGGCCGGATTATTATAAGAAACTCTTT. It codes for CTTWDRPDYYKKLF. This chain joins TRGV3 and TRGJ1 or TRGJ2. The J gene is not listed in TCRdb, so it was assigned here from a DNA match to germline. Germline-derived CDR1 and CDR2 are VTNTFY and YDVSTARD (reference sequence). The CDR3 extends over 14 amino acids.

On this clone itself: The DNA is omitted, as the CDR3 cannot be located on it reliably, and the CDR3 follows TCRdb's listing. V gene TRGV2 was called; the J gene was not. In germline, CDR1 is EGSNGY, CDR2 YDSYNSKV. The CDR3 is 21 residues long, counting both termini. CDR3 protein: CATWDGLRIIIRNSLAVEQHF.